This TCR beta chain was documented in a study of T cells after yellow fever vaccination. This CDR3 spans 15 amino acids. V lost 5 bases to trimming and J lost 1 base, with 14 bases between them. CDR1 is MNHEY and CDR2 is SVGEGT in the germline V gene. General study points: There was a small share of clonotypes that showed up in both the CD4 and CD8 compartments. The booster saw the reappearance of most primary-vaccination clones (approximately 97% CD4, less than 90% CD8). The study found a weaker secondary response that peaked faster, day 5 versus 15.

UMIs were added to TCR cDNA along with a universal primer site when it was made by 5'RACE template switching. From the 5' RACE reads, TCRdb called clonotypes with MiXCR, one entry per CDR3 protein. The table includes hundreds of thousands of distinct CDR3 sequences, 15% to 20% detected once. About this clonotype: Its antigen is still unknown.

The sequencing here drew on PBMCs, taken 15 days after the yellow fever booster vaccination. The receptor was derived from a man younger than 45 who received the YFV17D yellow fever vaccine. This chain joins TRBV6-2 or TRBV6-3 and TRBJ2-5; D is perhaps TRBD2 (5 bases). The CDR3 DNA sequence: TGTGCCAGCAGTAGGCCGGGGTTCCCCCAAGAGACCCAGTACTTC. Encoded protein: CASSRPGFPQETQYF.